The 22 T cell receptor beta chains given below trace back to one sample, sequenced in a study of long-term antiretroviral therapy in people with HIV. Researchers report immunoSEQ v3.0 was run at survey level. TCRdb's table, derived via immunoSEQ multiplex PCR, lists solely in-frame clones and lacks some. The sample contains roughly 11,000 clones, over 65% of which appear only once. Sequencing used unsorted PBMCs, obtained just under 3.2 years before starting antiretroviral therapy. The source is a middle-aged man with HIV.

This chain uses TRBV4-3 with TRBJ2-1, with D unclear. Trimming shortened V by 0 bases and J by 10 bases, and 7 bases separated the two germline ends. The CDR3 has 12 residues. Per germline, CDR1 LGHNA and CDR2 YSLEER. The CDR3 DNA reads as TGCGCCAGCAGCCAAGACTACGCAGAGCAGTTCTTC. It encodes CASSQDYAEQFF.

This clone was observed a single time. The chain has TRBV6-5 and TRBJ2-7, with TRBD1 as a possible D gene (6 bases). CDR1 is MNHEY, CDR2 SVGAGI, per germline. This CDR3 has 15 residues. Deletions cut 0 bases from V and 2 bases from J, with 11 bases between. The chain's CDR3 is CASSYSEDRTYEQYF. The DNA for the CDR3 is TGTGCCAGCAGTTACTCGGAGGACAGAACCTACGAGCAGTACTTC.

The chain recombines TRBV6-6 with TRBJ2-7; D possibly corresponds to TRBD1 (7 bases). The length of the CDR3 is 15 residues. Between the trimmed V and J ends, which lost 6 bases and 2 bases, there was a span of 17 bases. Germline CDR1 and CDR2: MNHNY and SVGAGI (reference sequence). The CDR3 bases are TGTGCCAGCAGCCGTGGGCAGGGGGGAACCTACGAGCAGTACTTC. Protein sequence: CASSRGQGGTYEQYF.

The V call is TRBV5-1, the J call TRBJ2-3; D is undetermined. Germline CDR1 is SGHRS and CDR2 is YFSETQ. The CDR3 covers 17 residues. V lost 6 bases and J 5 bases, leaving 25 bases between the germline ends. The CDR3 spells CASTNSVRSSPLDTQYF. In DNA form, the CDR3 reads TGCGCCAGCACCAATTCTGTACGCAGTTCCCCACTAGATACGCAGTATTTT.

This clone was detected only a few times. The chain combines TRBV10-3 with TRBJ1-2; TRBD1 matches 7 bases. In germline, CDR1 is ENHRY, CDR2 SYGVKD. V gave up 6 bases and J gave up 7 bases; unmatched junction bases: 14. This CDR3 contains 15 residues. In DNA, the CDR3 is TGTGCCATCAGGGGACCTTATGACAGGGACGCTGGCTACACCTTC. As protein: CAIRGPYDRDAGYTF.

This rearrangement joins TRBV18 to TRBJ1-2; D is perhaps TRBD1 (6 bases). V was shortened by 3 bases and J by 2 bases, with 13 bases between the two germline ends. The V gene's germline CDR1 is KGHSH and CDR2 LQKENI. The length of the CDR3 is 15 residues. CDR3 sequence (DNA): TGTGCCAGCTCACCCAATACAGGGTCCAACTATGGCTACACCTTC. This sequence encodes CASSPNTGSNYGYTF. Together with reference TRBV18 and TRBJ1-2, the CDR3 gives the full variable domain: NAGVMQNPRHLVRRRGQEARLRCSPMKGHSHVYWYRQLPEEGLKFMVYLQKENIIDESGMPKERFSAEFPKEGPSILRIQQVVRGDSAAYFCASSPNTGSNYGYTFGSGTRLTVV.

This chain joins TRBV6-6 and TRBJ2-2; no clear D gene. The ends were cut back, 4 bases at V and 3 bases at J, with 3 bases in the middle. This CDR3 contains 12 residues. Germline CDR1 and CDR2: MNHNY and SVGAGI (reference sequence). For the CDR3, the DNA is TGTGCCAGCAGTTTCTACACCGGGGAGCTGTTTTTT. Its protein product is CASSFYTGELFF.

In nucleotides, the CDR3 is TGTGCCAGCAGCCAACGTAGGGGCGCTTACACTGAAGCTTTCTTT. Translating gives CASSQRRGAYTEAFF. The chain is built from TRBV14 and TRBJ1-1; D is perhaps TRBD1 (5 bases). The germline V gene has CDR1 SGHDN and CDR2 FVKESK. This CDR3 region has 15 residues. V was trimmed by 2 bases and J by 3 bases, leaving 13 bases between them.

V usage is TRBV7-6 and J usage is TRBJ1-5; perhaps TRBD1 as D (6 bases). This CDR3 is 14 amino acids long. Trimming took off 5 bases at V and 7 bases at J, with 15 bases between the two ends. The germline gives CDR1 SGHVS, CDR2 FNYEAQ. For the CDR3, the DNA is TGTGCCAGCAGCCTCCGGGAGGGGGGACAGCCCCAGCATTTT. Translating it yields CASSLREGGQPQHF.

The chain employs TRBV5-4 and TRBJ2-7, with 12 bases identical to TRBD2. This CDR3 region has 16 residues. Germline CDR1 SGHNT, CDR2 YYREEE (reference sequence). With V trimmed by 4 bases and J by 4 bases, 9 bases remained unmatched. The CDR3 DNA reads as TGTGCCAGCAGCGACCTACTAGCGGGAGGAACTTACGAGCAGTACTTC. This sequence encodes CASSDLLAGGTYEQYF.

CDR3 nucleotide sequence: TGTGCCAGCAGCCGAGGGTTCGGGGGACTCGGGGAGCTGTTTTTT. Protein: CASSRGFGGLGELFF. The chain joins TRBV6-5 to TRBJ2-2, with a tentative D call TRBD2 (6 bases). This CDR3 is 15 amino acids long. Germline values: CDR1 MNHEY, CDR2 SVGAGI. Trimming removed 6 bases at V and 7 bases at J, with 18 bases between.

This chain links TRBV21-1 with TRBJ1-1. TRBV21-1 counts as a pseudogene. The CDR3 length is 15 residues. The CDR3 DNA follows: TGTGCCAGCAGCAAAGTAACCAGACTGAACACTGAAGCTTTCTTT. Protein sequence: CASSKVTRLNTEAFF.

V gene TRBV2 combines with J gene TRBJ2-1; 14 positions agree with TRBD2. Germline lookup yields CDR1 SNHLY and CDR2 FYNNEI. The length of the CDR3 is 16 residues. V was pared by 2 bases and J by 10 bases, with 7 bases of the junction left unmatched. CDR3 residues: CASSEPGLAGVGEQFF. The DNA of the CDR3 is TGTGCCAGCAGTGAACCGGGACTAGCGGGAGTTGGGGAGCAGTTCTTC.

The rearrangement joins TRBV5-1 to TRBJ2-3; weak D call: TRBD1 (5 bases). The CDR3 is made up of 14 amino acids. Germline CDR1 reads SGHRS; CDR2 reads YFSETQ. The germline V and J ends were trimmed by 0 bases and 4 bases, with 9 bases remaining between them. This CDR3 is CASSLDPGSDTQYF. CDR3 nucleotide sequence: TGCGCCAGCAGCTTGGATCCAGGGTCAGATACGCAGTATTTT.

This chain joins TRBV6-6 and TRBJ2-7; 10 bases align to TRBD2. The ends lost 4 bases at V and 0 bases at J; junction bases unmatched: 0. CDR3 length equals 14 residues. Germline V gives CDR1 MNHNY, CDR2 SVGAGI (reference sequence). CDR3 sequence reads: CASSLAGGSYEQYF. Here the CDR3 DNA reads TGTGCCAGCAGTTTAGCGGGAGGCTCCTACGAGCAGTACTTC.

The chain is built from TRBV19 and TRBJ2-1; 11 bases are shared with TRBD2. Germline loops: CDR1 LNHDA, CDR2 SQIVND (reference sequence). The J segment lost 4 bases and the V segment lost 3 bases, leaving 5 bases of the junction unmatched. This CDR3 has 16 amino acids. The CDR3 nucleotides are TGTGCCAGTAGTATCCCTAGCGGGAGGATATACAATGAGCAGTTCTTC. Residues: CASSIPSGRIYNEQFF. Based on the CDR3 plus reference TRBV19 and TRBJ2-1, the full variable domain is DGGITQSPKYLFRKEGQNVTLSCEQNLNHDAMYWYRQDPGQGLRLIYYSQIVNDFQKGDIAEGYSVSREKKESFPLTVTSAQKNPTAFYLCASSIPSGRIYNEQFFGPGTRLTVL.

This chain links TRBV19 with TRBJ1-2; maybe TRBD1 (5 bases). V lost 6 bases, J lost 8 bases, and 19 bases lay in between. The CDR3 length is 14 residues. Germline CDR1 reads LNHDA; CDR2 reads SQIVND (reference sequence). CDR3 sequence: CASSHGGETAGYTF. The CDR3 region has the DNA TGTGCCAGTAGCCACGGGGGGGAGACAGCCGGCTACACCTTC. The entire variable domain, with the rest obtained from reference TRBV19 and TRBJ1-2, is as follows: DGGITQSPKYLFRKEGQNVTLSCEQNLNHDAMYWYRQDPGQGLRLIYYSQIVNDFQKGDIAEGYSVSREKKESFPLTVTSAQKNPTAFYLCASSHGGETAGYTFGSGTRLTVV.

The chain's CDR3 is CAWSSGATNTGELFF. The CDR3, as DNA: TGTGCCTGGAGTTCCGGCGCCACGAACACCGGGGAGCTGTTTTTT. The chain recombines TRBV30 with TRBJ2-2, with D hard to call. This CDR3 contains 15 residues. The V end lost 2 bases, the J end lost 0 bases, and 10 bases lay between the germline ends. CDR1 and CDR2 from the germline V gene are GTSNPN and SVGIG (reference sequence).

The gene calls are TRBV4-2 and TRBJ2-7, with 7 bases aligning to TRBD2. J lost 2 bases, V lost 5 bases, and 9 bases had no gene match. The germline V gene has CDR1 LGHNA and CDR2 YNFKEQ. This CDR3 region has 15 residues. The CDR3 is CASSFHRDYPYEQYF. The CDR3 DNA reads as TGTGCCAGCAGCTTTCACCGGGACTACCCCTACGAGCAGTACTTC.

The DNA for the CDR3 is TGTGCCTGGAGTGTAAGGGGGTTCACAGATACGCAGTATTTT. The encoded protein is CAWSVRGFTDTQYF. The genes are TRBV30 and TRBJ2-3; maybe TRBD1 (6 bases). Trimming removed 0 bases from V and 2 bases from J, with 9 bases in between. The CDR3 has 14 residues. Per germline, CDR1 GTSNPN and CDR2 SVGIG (reference sequence).

This clone was observed a few times. This chain links TRBV7-8 with TRBJ1-2; weak D call: TRBD1 (5 bases). The length of the CDR3 is 14 residues. Trimming pared 5 bases from V and 8 bases from J, leaving 18 bases between. The germline V gene encodes CDR1 SGHVS and CDR2 FQNEAQ. The CDR3 DNA reads as TGTGCCAGCAGCCAGGGCCTCCCCGGCGGCGGCTACACCTTC. It translates to CASSQGLPGGGYTF.

There are a few counts of this clone. V and J are TRBV18 and TRBJ2-7; a weak D match, TRBD1 (5 bases). CDR1 is KGHSH, CDR2 LQKENI, per germline. The length of the CDR3 is 12 residues. Trimming shortened V by 3 bases and J by 7 bases, and 10 bases separated the two germline ends. This CDR3 is CASSPSTVEQYF. The CDR3 DNA sequence: TGTGCCAGCTCACCGTCGACAGTAGAGCAGTACTTC. Combining the CDR3 with reference TRBV18 and TRBJ2-7 gives the whole variable domain NAGVMQNPRHLVRRRGQEARLRCSPMKGHSHVYWYRQLPEEGLKFMVYLQKENIIDESGMPKERFSAEFPKEGPSILRIQQVVRGDSAAYFCASSPSTVEQYFGPGTRLTVT.